This T cell receptor beta chain comes out of a study of cytomegalovirus exposure and HLA in healthy donors. PCR primers comprised 60 Vbeta and 13 Jbeta primers. Measured with immunoSEQ multiplex PCR; TCRdb has only the in-frame clones, and not every one. Of approximately 180,000 clones listed, roughly 74% are singletons. Sampled while nominally healthy, donors likely had unrecorded immune exposures. The CDR3 totals 10 residues. The V gene end was trimmed by 11 bases and the J gene end by 7 bases; junction bases not matched to a gene: 1. Germline lookup yields CDR1 SGHAT and CDR2 FQNNGV. Concerning this clone itself: What it binds is not known.

Findings and caveats of the study: TCR beta sequences reportedly predicted most subjects' HLA-A and HLA-B alleles accurately. Association of a missense DCLRE1C variant with TCR beta V- and J-gene trimming was reported in a later analysis. A later analysis, which compared TCR beta chains of equal frequency, found the HLA-associated ones more clonally expanded.

The sequence was obtained from a woman in her 30s in good health and CMV-seronegative. The sequenced sample was PBMCs. This chain connects TRBV11-2 to TRBJ1-4, with 7 bases aligning to TRBD1. The CDR3 bases are TGTGCCTCAGGGGGTGAAAAACTGTTTTTT. Encoded protein: CASGGEKLFF.